These 21 T cell receptor beta chains were all obtained from the same sample, sequenced in a study of blood T cells in healthy people across ages. Using a J-beta primer mix together with a sample-barcoded 5' primer, a second PCR was run for roughly 7 to 12 cycles. TCRdb reanalysed the 5' RACE reads using MiXCR and keeps one entry per CDR3 protein. The table lists some 1.4 million distinct CDR3 sequences, around 39% of them singletons, with 7.9% in the top ten. Sequencing used blood. All receptors come from a woman between 18 and 29 years old in good health.

The genes are TRBV5-1 and TRBJ2-3, with D hard to call. Trimming removed 6 bases at V and 0 bases at J, with 8 bases between. CDR1 SGHRS and CDR2 YFSETQ come from the germline V gene. The CDR3 has 13 residues. The DNA of the CDR3 is TGCGCCAGCAAAGTCCAGAGCACAGATACGCAGTATTTT. Translated, it gives CASKVQSTDTQYF.

This clonotype was counted between two and nine times. V and J are TRBV29-1 and TRBJ2-5, with TRBD1 matching over 9 bases. The J call may be mistaken, given a closer DNA end match to TRBJ2-7. CDR3 length: 11 amino acids. CDR1 and CDR2 from the germline V gene are SQVTM and ANQGSEA. The CDR3 DNA follows: TGCAGCGGGGGACAGGGCTACGAGCAGTACTTC. It translates to CSGGQGYEQYF.

This clonotype was counted a single time. This chain uses TRBV2 with TRBJ1-5; D is undetermined. The ends were cut back, 1 base at V and 5 bases at J, with 12 bases in the middle. CDR3 length: 15 amino acids. The germline gives CDR1 SNHLY, CDR2 FYNNEI. The CDR3 coding sequence is TGTGCCAGCAGTGAAGATCCTAGGGCCTATCAGCCCCAGCATTTT. Translation gives CASSEDPRAYQPQHF.

The CDR3, as DNA: TGTGCCAGCAGCTACAACAGGAACCCCTCCTACGAGCAGTACTTC. This sequence encodes CASSYNRNPSYEQYF. V gene TRBV7-9 combines with J gene TRBJ2-7; perhaps TRBD1 as D (5 bases). The CDR3 totals 15 residues. Between the trimmed V and J ends, which lost 4 bases and 0 bases, there was a span of 13 bases. Germline V gene sequence: CDR1 SEHNR, CDR2 FQNEAQ (reference sequence).

V and J are TRBV18 and TRBJ1-1; 11 nucleotides match TRBD1. V shed 3 bases and J 6 bases; nucleotides not matched to a gene: 15. The CDR3 contains 18 residues. Germline V lookup: CDR1 KGHSH, CDR2 LQKENI. The CDR3 region is CASSPFLTGTGGGAEAFF. CDR3 DNA sequence: TGTGCCAGCTCACCTTTCCTCACCGGGACAGGGGGAGGCGCTGAAGCTTTCTTT.

This rearrangement joins TRBV4-2 to TRBJ2-7, with 7 positions matching TRBD1. Germline V CDR1 and CDR2: LGHNA, YNFKEQ. CDR3 length: 14 amino acids. Losses at the gene ends were 3 bases for V and 6 bases for J; bases not matched to a gene: 8. DNA for the CDR3: TGTGCCAGCAGCCAGGATAATCCAGGGGGCGAGCAGTACTTC. Amino acids: CASSQDNPGGEQYF.

The V call is TRBV6-5, the J call TRBJ2-1; 13 bases agree with TRBD2. The CDR3 spans 15 residues. CDR1 is MNHEY, CDR2 SVGAGI, per germline. Losses at the gene ends were 6 bases for V and 8 bases for J; bases not matched to a gene: 7. The CDR3 nucleotides read TGTGCCAGCAGCCGACTAGCGGGGGGCATCGATGAGCAGTTCTTC. Translation: CASSRLAGGIDEQFF.

This clonotype was recorded a few times. This chain links TRBV7-2 with TRBJ2-3; D might be TRBD1 or TRBD2, each matching 5 bases. Trimming took 5 bases from V and 5 from J, leaving 17 bases between them. Germline assignment: CDR1 SGHTA and CDR2 FQGNSA. The CDR3 length is 15 residues. In nucleotides, the CDR3 is TGTGCCAGCAGCCCCCTGGGGGAGCGTAGAGATACGCAGTATTTT. It yields the protein CASSPLGERRDTQYF. Variable domain in full (rest from reference TRBV7-2 and TRBJ2-3): GAGVSQSPSNKVTEKGKDVELRCDPISGHTALYWYRQSLGQGLEFLIYFQGNSAPDKSGLPSDRFSAERTGGSVSTLTIQRTQQEDSAVYLCASSPLGERRDTQYFGPGTRLTVL.

This clonotype was picked up one time. The chain carries TRBV6-4 and TRBJ1-6, with D tentatively TRBD1 (5 bases). CDR3 size: 16 residues. CDR1 is MRHNA, CDR2 SNTAGT, per germline. The V end lost 6 bases, the J end lost 0 bases, and 12 bases lay between the germline ends. The chain's CDR3 is CASRGRRSSYNSPLHF. The CDR3 region has the DNA TGTGCCAGCAGGGGACGGCGGAGCTCCTATAATTCACCCCTCCACTTT.

This clonotype was observed a handful of times. This chain links TRBV21-1 with TRBJ2-7. TRBV21-1 is a pseudogene. The CDR3 loop spans 14 amino acids. CDR3 in DNA: TGTGCCAGCAGCATACCCAGGAAAACCTACGAGCAGTACTTC. Protein sequence: CASSIPRKTYEQYF.

The J gene is TRBJ2-7, the V gene TRBV29-1; no firm D call. The DNA end is a closer match to TRBJ2-5, so the J assignment may be wrong. This CDR3 has 13 amino acids. CDR1 is SQVTM, CDR2 ANQGSEA, per germline. This CDR3 is CSVESSSKVTQYF. The DNA of the CDR3 is TGCAGCGTTGAGTCTTCCAGCAAAGTGACCCAGTACTTC.

The chain combines TRBV20-1 with TRBJ2-7, with D maybe TRBD2 (5 bases). Trimming pared 3 bases from V and 7 bases from J, leaving 19 bases between. The germline V gene has CDR1 DFQATT and CDR2 SNEGSKA (reference sequence). The CDR3 extends over 14 amino acids. The CDR3 region has the DNA TGCAGTGCTAGTACCCACGGGGTGCGAAGGGAGCAGTACTTC. It translates to CSASTHGVRREQYF.

The chain recombines TRBV9 with TRBJ2-1; 9 positions agree with TRBD1. CDR3 size: 17 residues. Germline V gives CDR1 SGDLS, CDR2 YYNGEE. V shed 4 bases and J 3 bases; nucleotides not matched to a gene: 11. CDR3 residues: CASSPTGGGRVYNEQFF. Here the CDR3 DNA reads TGTGCCAGCAGCCCAACAGGGGGCGGGAGAGTCTACAATGAGCAGTTCTTC.

This chain links TRBV6-1 with TRBJ1-6; D is undetermined. The CDR3 spans 14 residues. Germline CDR1 is MNHNS and CDR2 is SASEGT. With 7 bases removed from V and 5 bases from J, the gap between germline ends came to 12 bases. The CDR3 nucleotides read TGTGCCAGCACCCCGGGAGTAAATAATTCACCCCTCCACTTT. This gives the protein CASTPGVNNSPLHF.

This chain uses TRBV7-2 with TRBJ2-3, with D hard to call. This CDR3 is 13 amino acids long. The germline gives CDR1 SGHTA, CDR2 FQGNSA. Deletions cut 5 bases from V and 2 bases from J, with 8 bases between. The DNA of the CDR3 is TGTGCCAGCAGCGCCCCTTACACAGATACGCAGTATTTT. Protein sequence: CASSAPYTDTQYF.

V is TRBV20-1 and J is TRBJ2-7; TRBD1 might be the D (5 bases). V was cut by 6 bases and J by 2 bases, with 14 bases left in between. The germline gives CDR1 DFQATT, CDR2 SNEGSKA (reference sequence). The CDR3 extends over 13 amino acids. Written as DNA, the CDR3 is TGCAGTGCATGGGAAAGGACAACCTACGAGCAGTACTTC. It specifies CSAWERTTYEQYF.

This chain uses TRBV3-1 with TRBJ1-5; D remains unclear. Trimming removed 1 base from V and 10 bases from J, with 11 bases in between. The CDR3 totals 13 residues. Per germline, CDR1 LGHDT and CDR2 YNNKEL (reference sequence). In DNA form, the CDR3 reads TGTGCCAGCAGCCAAGTAGAAGGCGTCCCCCAGCATTTT. The encoded protein is CASSQVEGVPQHF. Supplemented by reference TRBV3-1 and TRBJ1-5, the full variable domain reads DTAVSQTPKYLVTQMGNDKSIKCEQNLGHDTMYWYKQDSKKFLKIMFSYNNKELIINETVPNRFSPKSPDKAHLNLHINSLELGDSAVYFCASSQVEGVPQHFGDGTRLSIL.

The chain combines TRBV10-3 with TRBJ2-3; 10 nucleotides match TRBD2. This CDR3 spans 15 amino acids. The V gene's germline CDR1 is ENHRY and CDR2 SYGVKD. The junction had 15 bases not matched to a gene; V was cut back by 10 bases and J by 8 bases. The CDR3 protein is CATRGLAVSAGTQYF. The CDR3 nucleotides are TGTGCCACCAGAGGACTAGCGGTTAGCGCAGGTACGCAGTATTTT.

This chain links TRBV20-1 with TRBJ2-7; 7 positions agree with TRBD2. Germline CDR1 and CDR2: DFQATT and SNEGSKA (reference sequence). V was clipped by 6 bases and J by 5 bases; unmatched bases: 7. The CDR3 spans 12 residues. CDR3: CSAAPGGNEQYF. Written as DNA, the CDR3 is TGCAGTGCGGCCCCCGGGGGGAACGAGCAGTACTTC.

The chain is built from TRBV7-8 and TRBJ1-2; D uncertain. V was clipped by 1 base and J by 4 bases, with 13 bases between them. This CDR3 contains 15 residues. From germline, CDR1 is SGHVS and CDR2 FQNEAQ. CDR3 DNA sequence: TGTGCCAGCAGCTTAGGGTGGGGTCGGGGCTATGGCTACACCTTC. It is translated as CASSLGWGRGYGYTF.

The rearrangement joins TRBV27 to TRBJ2-7; no firm D call. There are 14 residues in the CDR3. The germline CDR1 and CDR2 sequences are MNHEY and SMNVEV (reference sequence). V lost 0 bases to trimming and J lost 3 bases, with 9 bases between them. The CDR3 reads CASSLSPNNYEQYF. For the CDR3, the DNA is TGTGCCAGCAGTTTATCCCCTAACAACTACGAGCAGTACTTC.